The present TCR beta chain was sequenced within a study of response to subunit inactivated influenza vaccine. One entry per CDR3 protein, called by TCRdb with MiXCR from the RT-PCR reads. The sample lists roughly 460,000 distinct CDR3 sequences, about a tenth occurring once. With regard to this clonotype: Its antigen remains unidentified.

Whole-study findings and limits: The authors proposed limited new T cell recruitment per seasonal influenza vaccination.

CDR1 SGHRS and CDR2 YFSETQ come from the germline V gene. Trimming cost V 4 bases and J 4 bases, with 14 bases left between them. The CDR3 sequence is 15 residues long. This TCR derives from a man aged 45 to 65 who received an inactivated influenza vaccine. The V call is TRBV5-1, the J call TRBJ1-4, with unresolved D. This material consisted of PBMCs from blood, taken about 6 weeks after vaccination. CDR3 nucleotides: TGCGCCAGCAGCGTCGGACCGTCGGATAATGAAAAACTGTTTTTT. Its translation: CASSVGPSDNEKLFF.